These 24 T cell receptor beta chains were sequenced from one sample in a study of shared clonotypes between healthy human individuals. Sequencing was performed with immunoSEQ multiplex PCR; in TCRdb, only in-frame clones are kept and a portion is missing. The sample includes some 2,100,000 clones, around 93% seen only once; the top ten take more than 1.5%. Terminally differentiated effector memory CD45RA+ cells were left out of the naive CD8 fraction, which was CD45RO-negative and positively selected for CCR7. The sequenced material came from naive CD8+ T cells from PBMCs. The receptors originated from a man aged 18 to 30 in good health. Some clones in this sample may be carry-over from other donors' samples.

The J gene is TRBJ2-5, the V gene TRBV7-6; 9 positions match TRBD2. V trimming: 1 base; J trimming: 1 base; junction bases outside the gene matches: 10. The CDR3 sequence is 18 residues long. Germline-derived CDR1 and CDR2 are SGHVS and FNYEAQ. The CDR3 coding sequence is TGTGCCAGCAGCTTAGGGCTAGCGGGATACCAACGCCAAGAGACCCAGTACTTC. It translates to CASSLGLAGYQRQETQYF.

This chain joins TRBV4-1 and TRBJ2-3, with 8 bases identical to TRBD2. Germline CDR1 is MGHRA and CDR2 is YSYEKL. V was clipped by 4 bases and J by 3 bases; unmatched bases: 18. The CDR3 runs to 19 residues. The CDR3 region is CASSPTGMGLAGSTDTQYF. The CDR3 region has the DNA TGCGCCAGCAGCCCAACCGGGATGGGGCTAGCGGGTTCTACAGATACGCAGTATTTT.

J is TRBJ2-7 and V is TRBV6-5; 8 bases fit TRBD1. The germline V gene encodes CDR1 MNHEY and CDR2 SVGAGI. Trimming removed 6 bases from V and 5 bases from J; junction bases left unmatched: 6. The CDR3 is 13 residues long. This chain's CDR3 is CASRPDRVHEQYF. CDR3 coding DNA: TGTGCCAGCAGACCGGACAGGGTCCACGAGCAGTACTTC.

The chain couples TRBV25-1 to TRBJ1-4, with a weak D call TRBD1 (5 bases). The CDR3 is 16 amino acids. The germline V gene encodes CDR1 MGHDK and CDR2 SYGVNS. Trimming shortened V by 2 bases and J by 3 bases, and 13 bases separated the two germline ends. The CDR3 sequence: CASSERDPGANEKLFF. In nucleotides, the CDR3 is TGTGCCAGCAGTGAACGGGACCCGGGGGCTAATGAAAAACTGTTTTTT.

This chain joins TRBV10-3 and TRBJ2-1; 9 nucleotides line up with TRBD2. Trimming took 5 bases from V and 2 from J; bases not matched to a gene: 7. Germline CDR1 reads ENHRY; CDR2 reads SYGVKD. The length of the CDR3 is 16 residues. The CDR3 spells CAISSVAGVTYNEQFF. Written as DNA, the CDR3 is TGTGCCATCAGTTCCGTAGCGGGGGTTACCTACAATGAGCAGTTCTTC.

The CDR3: CASSLDRPSYNEQFF. The CDR3 nucleotides are TGCGCCAGCAGCTTGGATCGGCCCTCCTACAATGAGCAGTTCTTC. This chain links TRBV5-1 with TRBJ2-1, with D unresolved. The CDR3 loop spans 15 amino acids. Germline V gene sequence: CDR1 SGHRS, CDR2 YFSETQ. V was shortened by 0 bases and J by 0 bases, with 7 bases between the two germline ends.

V gene TRBV28 combines with J gene TRBJ2-7; no firm D call. V was pared by 5 bases and J by 3 bases, with 8 bases between. The length of the CDR3 is 12 residues. In germline, CDR1 is MDHEN, CDR2 SYDVKM. The CDR3 reads CASSQTDYEQYF. CDR3 sequence (DNA): TGTGCCAGCAGTCAGACCGACTACGAGCAGTACTTC.

The chain employs TRBV7-9 and TRBJ2-3; tentative D call: TRBD2 (6 bases). CDR1 is SEHNR, CDR2 FQNEAQ, per germline (reference sequence). The CDR3 is 16 residues long. V gave up 2 bases and J gave up 0 bases, with 12 bases separating them. The DNA for the CDR3 is TGTGCCAGCAGCTTAATCGGGAGCTCTAGCACAGATACGCAGTATTTT. Amino acid sequence: CASSLIGSSSTDTQYF.

The chain combines TRBV5-6 with TRBJ1-2; no clear D gene. V lost 0 bases and J lost 8, with 11 bases in between. The CDR3 has 13 residues. In germline, CDR1 is SGHDT, CDR2 YYEEEE. DNA for the CDR3: TGTGCCAGCAGCTTGGTCGGGGAGCACGGCTACACCTTC. Amino acids: CASSLVGEHGYTF.

The rearrangement links TRBV7-9 to TRBJ2-3, with 7 bases identical to TRBD2. V shed 4 bases, J shed 0 bases, and the junction held 4 bases outside the gene matches. Germline V lookup: CDR1 SEHNR, CDR2 FQNEAQ (reference sequence). The CDR3 consists of 15 residues. The CDR3 DNA is TGTGCCAGCAGCTCGCGGGGGACTAGCACAGATACGCAGTATTTT. It specifies CASSSRGTSTDTQYF. Together with reference TRBV7-9 and TRBJ2-3, the CDR3 gives the full variable domain: DTGVSQNPRHKITKRGQNVTFRCDPISEHNRLYWYRQTLGQGPEFLTYFQNEAQLEKSRLLSDRFSAERPKGSFSTLEIQRTEQGDSAMYLCASSSRGTSTDTQYFGPGTRLTVL.

The chain is built from TRBV6-1 and TRBJ2-7, with no clear D. The germline V gene has CDR1 MNHNS and CDR2 SASEGT. Trimming took 4 bases from V and 2 from J, leaving 15 bases between them. This CDR3 comprises 15 residues. The CDR3 DNA reads as TGTGCCAGCAGTGCTGTCTTAGGGCTGCCCTACGAGCAGTACTTC. Amino acid sequence: CASSAVLGLPYEQYF.

There are a few counts of this clone. This rearrangement joins TRBV9 to TRBJ1-1; tentatively, D is TRBD1 (5 bases). Trimming pared 3 bases from V and 1 base from J, leaving 13 bases between. The CDR3 contains 15 residues. Germline lookup yields CDR1 SGDLS and CDR2 YYNGEE. CDR3 sequence: CASSAVGAPNTEAFF. CDR3 nucleotides: TGTGCCAGCAGCGCCGTCGGGGCACCGAACACTGAAGCTTTCTTT.

This rearrangement joins TRBV27 to TRBJ2-1, with a weak D call TRBD1 (5 bases). CDR3 length: 14 amino acids. Between the trimmed V and J ends, which lost 2 bases and 4 bases, there was a span of 9 bases. CDR1 is MNHEY and CDR2 is SMNVEV in the germline V gene (reference sequence). CDR3 coding DNA: TGTGCCAGCAGTTTAAGGGGCCAATACAATGAGCAGTTCTTC. Its protein is CASSLRGQYNEQFF.

The chain joins TRBV9 to TRBJ2-1; 7 positions agree with TRBD1. Germline assignment: CDR1 SGDLS and CDR2 YYNGEE. The CDR3 contains 13 residues. The trim removed 4 bases at V and 8 bases at J, leaving 6 bases unmatched. The CDR3 loop reads CASSPRGFHEQFF. The CDR3 region has the DNA TGTGCCAGCAGCCCCAGGGGGTTTCATGAGCAGTTCTTC.

J is TRBJ2-5 and V is TRBV4-3; TRBD1 matches 8 bases. The trim removed 2 bases at V and 2 bases at J, leaving 10 bases unmatched. This CDR3 region has 17 residues. Germline CDR1 and CDR2: LGHNA and YSLEER. The CDR3 loop is CASSQLWDRSGQETQYF. The CDR3 DNA reads as TGCGCCAGCAGCCAACTCTGGGACAGGTCCGGACAAGAGACCCAGTACTTC.

The rearrangement uses TRBV5-4 and TRBJ2-4; unclear D gene. Germline-derived CDR1 and CDR2 are SGHNT and YYREEE (reference sequence). The CDR3 sequence is 16 residues long. The germline V and J ends were trimmed by 0 bases and 0 bases, with 10 bases remaining between them. DNA of the CDR3: TGTGCCAGCAGCTTGGGTACAGTACTAGCCAAAAACATTCAGTACTTC. Amino acids: CASSLGTVLAKNIQYF.

This chain joins TRBV9 and TRBJ2-7; D is uncertain. V was shortened by 2 bases and J by 5 bases, with 11 bases between the two germline ends. Per the germline V gene, CDR1 is SGDLS and CDR2 is YYNGEE. The CDR3 contains 13 residues. The CDR3 coding sequence is TGTGCCAGCAGCGTCGCTGGGGTGGACGAGCAGTACTTC. The encoded protein is CASSVAGVDEQYF.

V is TRBV29-1 and J is TRBJ1-3; TRBD1 matches 7 bases. Losses at the gene ends were 2 bases for V and 5 bases for J; bases not matched to a gene: 15. Germline V lookup: CDR1 SQVTM, CDR2 ANQGSEA. This CDR3 comprises 17 residues. CDR3 sequence (DNA): TGCAGCGTTGAAAGGACCGAGGGGACAGAAATACGAAACACCATATATTTT. Protein sequence: CSVERTEGTEIRNTIYF.

This chain connects TRBV29-1 to TRBJ2-2; no clear D. With 4 bases removed from V and 8 bases from J, the gap between germline ends came to 11 bases. The germline V gene encodes CDR1 SQVTM and CDR2 ANQGSEA. This CDR3 is 12 amino acids long. CDR3 residues: CSVVLPRGELFF. Here the CDR3 DNA reads TGCAGCGTTGTTTTGCCCCGGGGGGAGCTGTTTTTT.

The chain uses TRBV6-5 and TRBJ1-2; 11 positions agree with TRBD1. This CDR3 is built from 15 residues. With 6 bases clipped from V and 4 bases from J, the junction kept 7 bases outside the gene matches. Germline lookup yields CDR1 MNHEY and CDR2 SVGAGI. The DNA for the CDR3 is TGTGCCAGCAGCCCCCGGGACAGGGGGGTCTATGGCTACACCTTC. This gives the protein CASSPRDRGVYGYTF.

This clone was observed once. The rearrangement uses TRBV15 and TRBJ2-7; TRBD2 matches at 8 bases. J lost 0 bases, V lost 0 bases, and 7 bases had no gene match. Germline assignment: CDR1 LNHNV and CDR2 YYDKDF (reference sequence). The CDR3 is 17 residues long. This CDR3 reads CATSRDRDSGTSYEQYF. The DNA for the CDR3 is TGTGCCACCAGCAGAGATCGCGATAGCGGGACCTCCTACGAGCAGTACTTC.

On this clone itself: The sample carries other DNA sequences with the same CDR3. The rearrangement uses TRBV7-2 and TRBJ1-3, with D perhaps matching TRBD1 (6 bases). Germline values: CDR1 SGHTA, CDR2 FQGNSA. V lost 3 bases and J lost 4, with 10 bases in between. CDR3 length equals 14 residues. The CDR3 region has the DNA TGTGCCAGCAGCTTGAGGGGGTCCGGAAACACCATATATTTT. Translated, it gives CASSLRGSGNTIYF.

About this clone itself: This CDR3 is also generated by other DNA sequences in the sample. This chain connects TRBV27 to TRBJ2-7; no firm D call. The germline gives CDR1 MNHEY, CDR2 SMNVEV (reference sequence). The CDR3 consists of 11 residues. The V end lost 4 bases, the J end lost 5 bases, and 6 bases lay between the germline ends. In nucleotides, the CDR3 is TGTGCCAGCAGTTCCCGCCACGAGCAGTACTTC. It is translated as CASSSRHEQYF.

The rearrangement joins TRBV27 to TRBJ1-4, with D unresolved. Germline V lookup: CDR1 MNHEY, CDR2 SMNVEV (reference sequence). The CDR3 has 14 residues. V lost 0 bases and J 4 bases, leaving 6 bases between the germline ends. In DNA form, the CDR3 reads TGTGCCAGCAGTTTATCAGAGGATAATGAAAAACTGTTTTTT. Its translation: CASSLSEDNEKLFF.